Each of the 13 T cell receptor beta chains below was sequenced from the same sample in a study of cytomegalovirus exposure and HLA in healthy donors. The PCR was carried out with 60 Vbeta primers and 13 Jbeta primers. Libraries were prepared by immunoSEQ multiplex PCR; TCRdb keeps only in-frame clonotypes and omits some of them. The sample has around 200,000 clones, 84% seen once. Material for sequencing was PBMCs. These receptors were taken from a girl aged 2-10 years in good health and CMV-seropositive.

V and J are TRBV12-5 and TRBJ2-7; the match to TRBD2 covers 14 bases. This CDR3 spans 17 amino acids. Germline V gene sequence: CDR1 LGHNT, CDR2 FRNRAP. After removal of 2 bases from V and 7 bases from J, the junction contained 10 bases not matched to a gene. This CDR3 is CASGLPTSGGVRGEQYF. The CDR3, as DNA: TGTGCTAGTGGTTTGCCGACTAGCGGGGGGGTGCGGGGGGAGCAGTACTTC.

The chain employs TRBV25-1 and TRBJ1-1, with 8 bases aligning to TRBD1. Per germline, CDR1 MGHDK and CDR2 SYGVNS. This CDR3 contains 14 residues. The J segment lost 5 bases and the V segment lost 5 bases, leaving 7 bases of the junction unmatched. DNA of the CDR3: TGTGCCAGCAGTTCCCCGACAGGGGATACTGAAGCTTTCTTT. Encoded protein: CASSSPTGDTEAFF. Using reference TRBV25-1 and TRBJ1-1 for the parts outside the CDR3, the full variable domain is EADIYQTPRYLVIGTGKKITLECSQTMGHDKMYWYQQDPGMELHLIHYSYGVNSTEKGDLSSESTVSRIRTEHFPLTLESARPSHTSQYLCASSSPTGDTEAFFGQGTRLTVV.

The V and J genes are TRBV12-5 and TRBJ1-2; D remains ambiguous. Trimming removed 3 bases at V and 0 bases at J, with 8 bases between. There are 14 residues in the CDR3. The germline V gene has CDR1 LGHNT and CDR2 FRNRAP. CDR3 nucleotide sequence: TGTGCTAGTGGTTTTCGGGGAACTAACTATGGCTACACCTTC. This sequence encodes CASGFRGTNYGYTF.

This chain links TRBV19 with TRBJ2-7, with D possibly being TRBD1 (5 bases). The CDR3 spans 14 residues. Germline values: CDR1 LNHDA, CDR2 SQIVND (reference sequence). V gave up 3 bases and J gave up 3 bases, with 12 bases separating them. The CDR3 sequence: CASSIRASGYEQYF. The CDR3 DNA reads as TGTGCCAGTAGTATCAGGGCGTCGGGCTACGAGCAGTACTTC.

The chain joins TRBV7-2 to TRBJ2-1; the match to TRBD2 covers 9 bases. This CDR3 comprises 16 residues. J gave up 8 bases and V 3 bases, and 11 bases lay outside the gene matches. Germline-derived CDR1 and CDR2 are SGHTA and FQGNSA. CDR3 nucleotide sequence: TGTGCCAGCAGCTTCCTAGCGGGACCTTCGGGGGATGAGCAGTTCTTC. Translating gives CASSFLAGPSGDEQFF.

This chain connects TRBV5-4 to TRBJ2-5; 15 bases are shared with TRBD2. The V gene end was trimmed by 0 bases and the J gene end by 5 bases; junction bases not matched to a gene: 14. The CDR3 length is 20 residues. Germline V gene data show CDR1 as SGHNT and CDR2 as YYREEE (reference sequence). CDR3 DNA: TGTGCCAGCAGCTTGGGAGTCGGACTAGCGGGAGGGCCGGGGGGGGAGACCCAGTACTTC. Encoded protein: CASSLGVGLAGGPGGETQYF.

V and J are TRBV6-1 and TRBJ1-5; D remains ambiguous. The germline V gene encodes CDR1 MNHNS and CDR2 SASEGT. The V and J ends lost 5 bases and 0 bases respectively, with 11 bases between them. The CDR3 is 15 amino acids. CDR3 in amino acids: CASSNGDYSNQPQHF. DNA of the CDR3: TGTGCCAGCAGTAACGGGGATTATAGCAATCAGCCCCAGCATTTT.

The V and J genes are TRBV11-2 and TRBJ1-3; D unclear. The germline V gene has CDR1 SGHAT and CDR2 FQNNGV. The CDR3 totals 16 residues. Deletions cut 3 bases from V and 0 bases from J, with 12 bases between. The CDR3 spells CASSLERFSSGNTIYF. The CDR3, as DNA: TGTGCCAGCAGCTTGGAGAGGTTTAGCTCTGGAAACACCATATATTTT.

This clone was recorded only once. This sequence joins TRBV5-1 and TRBJ2-3; D uncertain. Between the trimmed V and J ends, which lost 4 bases and 2 bases, there was a span of 11 bases. The length of the CDR3 is 14 residues. Germline CDR1 SGHRS, CDR2 YFSETQ. CDR3 sequence: CASSPHSTTDTQYF. The CDR3 coding sequence is TGCGCCAGCAGCCCCCACTCTACCACAGATACGCAGTATTTT.

The chain employs TRBV5-1 and TRBJ2-3; possible D gene TRBD1, 5 bases. CDR1 and CDR2 from the germline V gene are SGHRS and YFSETQ. This CDR3 spans 15 amino acids. Trimming shortened V by 2 bases and J by 2 bases, and 12 bases separated the two germline ends. The CDR3 DNA is TGCGCCAGCAGCTTCTCCCTGACAGTCACAGATACGCAGTATTTT. Residues: CASSFSLTVTDTQYF. The full variable domain, in which reference TRBV5-1 and TRBJ2-3 provide the parts outside the CDR3, is KAGVTQTPRYLIKTRGQQVTLSCSPISGHRSVSWYQQTPGQGLQFLFEYFSETQRNKGNFPGRFSGRQFSNSRSEMNVSTLELGDSALYLCASSFSLTVTDTQYFGPGTRLTVL.

A few counts support this clone. V gene TRBV7-2 combines with J gene TRBJ1-1; D is undetermined. This CDR3 spans 13 amino acids. V shed 2 bases and J shed 6 bases, with 10 bases lying between them. The germline CDR1 and CDR2 sequences are SGHTA and FQGNSA. CDR3 region: CASSLKGGSEAFF. In DNA form, the CDR3 reads TGTGCCAGCAGCTTAAAGGGAGGATCTGAAGCTTTCTTT.

This chain joins TRBV9 and TRBJ2-7, with D tentatively TRBD2 (7 bases). The CDR3 covers 15 residues. Germline V CDR1 and CDR2: SGDLS, YYNGEE. V lost 0 bases, J lost 5 bases, and 15 bases lay in between. The DNA of the CDR3 is TGTGCCAGCAGCGTAGAGGGAAGGGAGGGGGACGAGCAGTACTTC. Its translation is CASSVEGREGDEQYF.

The rearrangement joins TRBV5-8 to TRBJ2-7; 7 bases are a match to TRBD2. CDR3 length: 14 residues. Trimming removed 1 base from V and 3 bases from J; junction bases left unmatched: 4. The germline V gene encodes CDR1 SGHTS and CDR2 YDEGEE. The CDR3 bases are TGTGCCAGCAGCTTGTTTCTAGCGGACTACGAGCAGTACTTC. Amino acids: CASSLFLADYEQYF.